A selection of T cell receptor beta chains follows, all from one sample in a study of T cell responses to AZD1222 COVID-19 vaccine. Method: immunoSEQ multiplex PCR; TCRdb's copy keeps in-frame clones and lacks some. The data contain roughly 100,000 clones, roughly 90% of them singletons. The input for sequencing was peripheral blood, taken on day 0 of AZD1222 vaccination. These receptors were taken from an adult in good health. CDR3s include the opening cysteine and the closing phenylalanine or tryptophan. Fields, in order: J gene, D gene, V gene, clone size, CDR3 DNA, CDR3 protein. D genes are given only for firm matches. Size values are once, few and many counts, or a class for expanded clones, and some rows have none.

TRBJ1-2 - TRBV19 - TGTGCCAGTAGTGCCGGGACAACGGCCTATGGCTACACCTTC CASSAGTTAYGYTF
TRBJ2-7 - TRBV5-8 few TGTGCCAGCAGCCCCAGGGGTATGAGCTCCTACGAGCAGTACTTC CASSPRGMSSYEQYF
TRBJ2-1 - TRBV30 - TGTGCCTGGAGTGACCCCGTTGATGAGCAGTTCTTC CAWSDPVDEQFF
TRBJ2-1 TRBD2 TRBV2 once TGTGCCTCCCAATCCCGGGGACTAGCGGACAATGAGCAGTTCTTC CASQSRGLADNEQFF
TRBJ2-5 TRBD2 TRBV3-1/TRBV3-2 - TGTGCCAGCAGCCCCGAGGAACTAGCGGGAGGCCCGCAAGAGACCCAGTACTTC CASSPEELAGGPQETQYF
TRBJ1-5 - TRBV6-5 - TGTGCCAGCAGTTACAGCAGGGATAGCAATCAGCCCCAGCATTTT CASSYSRDSNQPQHF
TRBJ2-7 TRBD1 TRBV20-1 - TGCAGTGCTAGTTCGGGACAGGGCTACGAGCAGTACTTC CSASSGQGYEQYF
TRBJ1-1 - TRBV7-8 - TGTGCCAGCAGCAGATTTGGGGAGAACACTGAAGCTTTCTTT CASSRFGENTEAFF
TRBJ2-5 - TRBV27 - TGTGCCAGCAGTTTGCAAAAAAAAGAGACCCAGTACTTC CASSLQKKETQYF
TRBJ2-5 - TRBV24-1 - TGTGCCACCAGTGATCCGAAGGGGAACGAATTAGAGACCCAGTACTTC CATSDPKGNELETQYF
TRBJ2-1 - TRBV5-4 - TGTGCCAGCAGCTCGAGGGGGGGAGGTTTTCAGAGTGAGCAGTTCTTC CASSSRGGGFQSEQFF
TRBJ1-1 - TRBV2 few TGTGCCAGCAGGACCGTGAACACTGAAGCTTTCTTT CASRTVNTEAFF
TRBJ2-6 - TRBV6-2/TRBV6-3 - TGTGCCAGCAGTGGACACGGCGGGGCCAACGTCCTGACTTTC CASSGHGGANVLTF
TRBJ1-2 - TRBV19 - TGTGCCAGTAGTAAAATAACAGATACATACACCTTC CASSKITDTYTF
TRBJ1-2 TRBD1 TRBV5-1 once TGCGCCAGCAGCTCCGGGACAGGGCCCATCGGCTACACCTTC CASSSGTGPIGYTF
TRBJ1-2 TRBD1 TRBV7-2 - TGTGCCAGCAGCAAGCCGGGACAGCAGTTCTATGGCTACACCTTC CASSKPGQQFYGYTF
TRBJ2-7 TRBD2 TRBV7-2 - TGTGCCAGCAGCTTAGACGCCGCTAGCGGATACGAGCAGTACTTC CASSLDAASGYEQYF
TRBJ2-1 - TRBV27 - TGTGCCAGCAGTTCCGCTGGGGGCAATGAGCAGTTCTTC CASSSAGGNEQFF
TRBJ1-6 TRBD1 TRBV5-1 - TGCGCCAGCAGCTTGTCAGGGGGCGCGGATAATTCACCCCTCCACTTT CASSLSGGADNSPLHF
TRBJ2-2 - TRBV10-3 - TGTGCCATCAGTGAGTCGGGTGGGTACGGCGGGGAGCTGTTTTTT CAISESGGYGGELFF
TRBJ2-7 TRBD1 TRBV6-6 - TGTGCCAGCAGTTCCAGGGGGGAGCAGTACTTC CASSSRGEQYF
TRBJ2-7 - TRBV6-5 - TGTGCCAGCAGTTACCAGGCAGCCTACGAGCAGTACTTC CASSYQAAYEQYF
TRBJ2-1 - TRBV27 - TGTGCCAGCAGTGGGGTTAGCTCCTACAATGAGCAGTTCTTC CASSGVSSYNEQFF
TRBJ1-1 TRBD1 TRBV24-1 - TGTGCCACCAGTGATGAACCAGGGGGCGCGGAGAACACTGAAGCTTTCTTT CATSDEPGGAENTEAFF
TRBJ1-1 - TRBV19 - TGTGCCAGTATACCGACTGGGGGAGTTTACACTGAAGCTTTCTTT CASIPTGGVYTEAFF
TRBJ1-3 - TRBV19 - TGTGCCAGTAGTAGGGCCCCGGGCTCTGGAAACACCATATATTTT CASSRAPGSGNTIYF
TRBJ1-6 - TRBV9 once TGTGCCAGCAGCGTAGCGGCAGGCGCCAGCTCCTATAATTCACCCCTCCACTTT CASSVAAGASSYNSPLHF
TRBJ2-3 TRBD2 TRBV6-4 - TGTGCCAGCACCCTTCGAGCGGGAGAGGGTGATACGCAGTATTTT CASTLRAGEGDTQYF
TRBJ2-2 TRBD2 TRBV7-3 - TGTGCCAGCAGCCATCAGGGACTAGCGGGAGGGGGCGGGGAGCTGTTTTTT CASSHQGLAGGGGELFF
TRBJ1-4 TRBD1 TRBV6-5 - TGTGCCAGCAGCACTCGGACAGGGGGGGTAGAAAAACTGTTTTTT CASSTRTGGVEKLFF
TRBJ1-1 - TRBV19 few TGTGCCAGTAGTACGAACATGAGGAACACTGAAGCTTTCTTT CASSTNMRNTEAFF
TRBJ2-1 TRBD2 TRBV7-8 - TGTGCCAGCAGCCCAAGGACTAGCGGGAGTTTAAAGCCGTTCTTC CASSPRTSGSLKPFF
TRBJ1-2 TRBD1 TRBV5-1 - TGCGCCAGCAGCTTAGGGACAGCCTATGGCTACACCTTC CASSLGTAYGYTF
TRBJ1-1 - TRBV7-2 - TGTGCCAGCAGCTTAGTTTCGAACAGGGTGAACACTGAAGCTTTCTTT CASSLVSNRVNTEAFF
TRBJ2-1 - TRBV7-3 - TGTGCCAGCAGCTTATGGGCAGGGGCTTACAATGAGCAGTTCTTC CASSLWAGAYNEQFF
TRBJ2-6 - TRBV19 - TGTGCCAGTAGTATTACGGTCTCTGGGGCCAACGTCCTGACTTTC CASSITVSGANVLTF
TRBJ2-7 - TRBV21-1 - TGTGCCAGCCCCCCTCCTTGCGGGATCTCCTACGAGCAGTACTTC CASPPPCGISYEQYF
TRBJ1-3 TRBD1 TRBV6-1 - TGTGCCAGCACCGAAGCCGGGACAGGCTTCTCTGGAAACACCATATATTTT CASTEAGTGFSGNTIYF
TRBJ2-7 - TRBV24-1 - TGTGCCACCAGTGCCGGACACGGGCAGTACTTC CATSAGHGQYF
TRBJ2-1 - TRBV5-1 - TGCGCCAGCAGCTCCCAGCCCGTTGAGAATGAGCAGTTCTTC CASSSQPVENEQFF
TRBJ2-1 - TRBV24-1 - TGTGCCACCAGTGAAGCCGGGACTCTTCACAATGAGCAGTTCTTC CATSEAGTLHNEQFF
TRBJ1-2 - TRBV4-1 - TGCGCCAGCAGCCAATTAATGGGGGCGCAGGGGATCTATGGCTACACCTTC CASSQLMGAQGIYGYTF
TRBJ1-2 - TRBV10-3 - TGTGCCATCAGTGAGTCGCGGGGGATGGAGGGCTACACCTTC CAISESRGMEGYTF
TRBJ2-1 - TRBV5-5 - TGTGCCAGCAGCTTGGCTCGAGGGGCCTACAATGAGCAGTTCTTC CASSLARGAYNEQFF
TRBJ1-4 - TRBV6-5 - TGTGCCAGCAGCAACCCACCCGAAAAACTGTTTTTT CASSNPPEKLFF
TRBJ1-5 TRBD1 TRBV5-1 - TGCGCCAGCAGCTTAGGGGGCGCGGGCAATCAGCCCCAGCATTTT CASSLGGAGNQPQHF